This entry lists 10 T cell receptor beta chains sequenced from one sample in a study of control samples from healthy donors and cancer patients. Generated by immunoSEQ multiplex PCR, the TCRdb table keeps only in-frame clones and is missing some. Of about 140,000 clones listed, 88% are singletons. Sequenced material: blood. These receptors all come from a man aged 18 to 35 in good health.

The rearrangement joins TRBV4-2 to TRBJ2-7, with D maybe TRBD2 (6 bases). Germline V gives CDR1 LGHNA, CDR2 YNFKEQ. Trimming shortened V by 0 bases and J by 4 bases, and 13 bases separated the two germline ends. The CDR3 is made up of 15 amino acids. Here the CDR3 reads CASSQDWRGRYEQYF. Written as DNA, the CDR3 is TGTGCCAGCAGCCAAGATTGGAGGGGACGATACGAGCAGTACTTC.

The chain carries TRBV14 and TRBJ1-2; D not certain. The CDR3 consists of 13 residues. V gave up 2 bases and J gave up 6 bases, with 10 bases separating them. CDR1 SGHDN and CDR2 FVKESK come from the germline V gene. CDR3 in amino acids: CASSQSGLDGYTF. CDR3 in DNA: TGTGCCAGCAGCCAAAGCGGTCTGGATGGCTACACCTTC.

The V and J genes are TRBV19 and TRBJ1-3, with a weak D call TRBD1 (5 bases). V lost 1 base, J lost 4 bases, and 11 bases lay in between. Germline CDR1 is LNHDA and CDR2 is SQIVND (reference sequence). There are 15 residues in the CDR3. The chain's CDR3 is CASSIGAGSGNTIYF. CDR3 nucleotides: TGTGCCAGTAGTATAGGAGCAGGGTCCGGAAACACCATATATTTT.

The V and J genes are TRBV5-6 and TRBJ2-3; 11 bases are a match to TRBD1. Trimming took 3 bases from V and 3 from J; bases not matched to a gene: 6. This CDR3 comprises 16 residues. Germline lookup yields CDR1 SGHDT and CDR2 YYEEEE. The CDR3 nucleotides are TGTGCCAGCAGCTCAAGGACAGGGGGCGAAACAGATACGCAGTATTTT. This sequence encodes CASSSRTGGETDTQYF.

The V gene is TRBV29-1, the J gene TRBJ2-3; perhaps TRBD1 as D (5 bases). The germline V and J ends were trimmed by 1 base and 1 base, with 9 bases remaining between them. Germline assignment: CDR1 SQVTM and CDR2 ANQGSEA. The CDR3 is 14 amino acids. The CDR3 region is CSVEGGLGTDTQYF. The CDR3 bases are TGCAGCGTTGAAGGGGGCCTAGGCACAGATACGCAGTATTTT.

The V and J genes are TRBV5-1 and TRBJ1-2; D perhaps matches TRBD1 (5 bases). V lost 5 bases and J 8 bases, leaving 16 bases between the germline ends. Germline values: CDR1 SGHRS, CDR2 YFSETQ. The CDR3 runs 13 residues. The CDR3 spells CASSDIGGEGYTF. DNA for the CDR3: TGCGCCAGCAGTGACATCGGGGGAGAGGGCTACACCTTC. The full variable domain, with the rest looked up from reference TRBV5-1 and TRBJ1-2, is KAGVTQTPRYLIKTRGQQVTLSCSPISGHRSVSWYQQTPGQGLQFLFEYFSETQRNKGNFPGRFSGRQFSNSRSEMNVSTLELGDSALYLCASSDIGGEGYTFGSGTRLTVV.

This rearrangement joins TRBV2 to TRBJ2-7; TRBD1 is a possible D gene (5 bases). Germline CDR1 SNHLY, CDR2 FYNNEI. Trimming took 10 bases from V and 2 from J, leaving 9 bases between them. This CDR3 has 11 residues. The CDR3, as DNA: TGTGCCACCGCGACAGCCTACGAGCAGTACTTC. Amino acid sequence: CATATAYEQYF.

The chain recombines TRBV5-1 with TRBJ2-3; D not certain. This CDR3 region has 14 residues. V was trimmed by 4 bases and J by 0 bases, leaving 9 bases between them. The germline V gene has CDR1 SGHRS and CDR2 YFSETQ. Here the CDR3 DNA reads TGCGCCAGCAGCCCCGGTACTAGCACAGATACGCAGTATTTT. Its protein product is CASSPGTSTDTQYF.

On this clone: Compared with germline, one end of the junction differs, possibly owing to a read error. The chain combines TRBV19 with TRBJ2-1; 11 bases align to TRBD2. The CDR3 sequence is 16 residues long. CDR1 is LNHDA and CDR2 is SQIVND in the germline V gene (reference sequence). The CDR3 spells CASRPYSGGAYNEQFF. The CDR3 region has the DNA TGTGCCAGTAGGCCCTATAGCGGGGGGGCCTATAATGAGCAGTTCTTC.

This rearrangement joins TRBV7-2 to TRBJ2-5; 8 bases are shared with TRBD2. Germline CDR1 SGHTA, CDR2 FQGNSA. Trimming took 4 bases from V and 5 from J; bases not matched to a gene: 9. The CDR3 totals 15 residues. The CDR3 DNA reads TGTGCCAGCAGCTCTTCCTTAGCGGGGATGGAGACCCAGTACTTC. It specifies CASSSSLAGMETQYF.